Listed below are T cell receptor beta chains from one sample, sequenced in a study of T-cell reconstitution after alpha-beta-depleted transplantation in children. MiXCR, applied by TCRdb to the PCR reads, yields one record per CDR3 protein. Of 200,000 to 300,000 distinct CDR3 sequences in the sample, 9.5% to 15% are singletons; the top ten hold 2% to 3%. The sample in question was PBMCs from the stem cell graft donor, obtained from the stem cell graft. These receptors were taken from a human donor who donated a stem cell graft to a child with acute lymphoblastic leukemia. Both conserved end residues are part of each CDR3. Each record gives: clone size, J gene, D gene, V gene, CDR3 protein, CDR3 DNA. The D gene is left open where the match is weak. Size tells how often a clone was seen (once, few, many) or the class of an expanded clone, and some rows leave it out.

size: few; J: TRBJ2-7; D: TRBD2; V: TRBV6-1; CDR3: CASRATSGASYEQYF; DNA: TGTGCCAGCAGGGCGACTAGCGGGGCCTCCTACGAGCAGTACTTC
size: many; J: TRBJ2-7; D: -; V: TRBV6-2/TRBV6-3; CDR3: CASSYTSGSEQYF; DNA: TGTGCCAGCAGTTACACGAGCGGTTCCGAGCAGTACTTC
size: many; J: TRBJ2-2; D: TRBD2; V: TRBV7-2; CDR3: CASSLAALAAGELFF; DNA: TGTGCCAGCAGCTTAGCTGCGCTAGCGGCCGGGGAGCTGTTTTTT
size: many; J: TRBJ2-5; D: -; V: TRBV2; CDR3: CASRPRGRRQETQYF; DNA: TGTGCCAGCAGGCCCCGGGGTAGGAGGCAAGAGACCCAGTACTTC
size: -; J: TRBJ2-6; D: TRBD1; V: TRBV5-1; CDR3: CASSTGTVPGGANVLTF; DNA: TGCGCCAGCAGCACAGGGACAGTCCCTGGGGGGGCCAACGTCCTGACTTTC
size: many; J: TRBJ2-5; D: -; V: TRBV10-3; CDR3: CAISEHGETQYF; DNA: TGTGCCATCAGTGAGCACGGGGAGACCCAGTACTTC
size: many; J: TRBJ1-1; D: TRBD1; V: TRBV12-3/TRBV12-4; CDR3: CASSIQGQGGGAFF; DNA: TGTGCCAGCAGCATCCAGGGACAGGGCGGGGGAGCTTTCTTT
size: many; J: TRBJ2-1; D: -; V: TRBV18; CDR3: CASSPRDGGYNEQFF; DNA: TGTGCCAGCTCTCCCCGGGACGGTGGATACAATGAGCAGTTCTTC
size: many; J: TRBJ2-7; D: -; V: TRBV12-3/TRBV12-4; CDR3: CASSVNGIEQYF; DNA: TGTGCCAGCAGTGTCAATGGCATCGAGCAGTACTTC
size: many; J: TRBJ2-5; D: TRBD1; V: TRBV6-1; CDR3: CASSPATWDRRQETQYF; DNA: TGTGCCAGCAGTCCAGCCACCTGGGACAGGAGACAAGAGACCCAGTACTTC
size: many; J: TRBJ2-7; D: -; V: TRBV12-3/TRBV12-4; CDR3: CASSYGGSAATYEQYF; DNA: TGTGCCAGCAGTTATGGGGGGAGCGCTGCAACCTACGAGCAGTACTTC
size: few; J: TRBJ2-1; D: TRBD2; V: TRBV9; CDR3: CASRRTSGRGEQFF; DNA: TGTGCCAGCAGAAGGACTAGCGGGAGGGGGGAGCAGTTCTTC
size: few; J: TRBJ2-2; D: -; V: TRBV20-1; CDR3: CSALGTGELFF; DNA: TGCAGTGCCCTAGGCACCGGGGAGCTGTTTTTT
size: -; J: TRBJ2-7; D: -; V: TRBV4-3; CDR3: CASSQVLGGAWGEQYF; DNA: TGCGCCAGCAGCCAAGTTCTCGGGGGCGCGTGGGGCGAGCAGTACTTC
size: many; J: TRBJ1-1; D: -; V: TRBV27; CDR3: CASSLSAPQSSPEAFF; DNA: TGTGCCAGCAGTTTATCGGCCCCTCAGAGTTCACCTGAAGCTTTCTTT
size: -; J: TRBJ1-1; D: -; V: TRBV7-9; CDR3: CASSSPGTSNTEPFF; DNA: TGTGCCAGCAGCTCCCCCGGGACATCGAACACTGAACCTTTCTTT
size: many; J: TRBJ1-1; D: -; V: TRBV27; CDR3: CASQGRLNTEAFF; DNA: TGTGCCAGCCAGGGACGGTTGAACACTGAAGCTTTCTTT
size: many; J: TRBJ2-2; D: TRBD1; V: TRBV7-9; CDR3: CASRNTGGGGTGELFF; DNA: TGTGCCAGCAGAAACACAGGGGGAGGAGGCACCGGGGAGCTGTTTTTT
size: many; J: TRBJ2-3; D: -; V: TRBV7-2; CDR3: CASSLSSALKADTQYF; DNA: TGTGCCAGCAGCTTAAGTAGCGCCCTAAAGGCAGATACGCAGTATTTT
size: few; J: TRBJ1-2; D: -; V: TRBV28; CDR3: CASSLGRGNRDNYGYTF; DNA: TGTGCCAGCAGTTTAGGGCGAGGGAACAGGGACAACTATGGCTACACCTTC
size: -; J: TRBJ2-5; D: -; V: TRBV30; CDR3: CAWSRMPQETQYF; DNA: TGTGCCTGGAGTAGGATGCCCCAAGAGACCCAGTACTTC
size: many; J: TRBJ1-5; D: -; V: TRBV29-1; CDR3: CSVSLAGSNQPQHF; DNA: TGCAGCGTTAGTCTTGCAGGAAGCAATCAGCCCCAGCATTTT
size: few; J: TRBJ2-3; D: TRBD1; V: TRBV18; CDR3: CASSPRFGQENTDTQYF; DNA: TGTGCCAGCTCACCACGATTTGGACAGGAGAACACAGATACGCAGTATTTT
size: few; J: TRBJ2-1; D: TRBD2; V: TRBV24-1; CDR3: CATSDWRESSYNEQFF; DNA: TGTGCCACCAGTGATTGGCGGGAGAGCTCCTACAATGAGCAGTTCTTC
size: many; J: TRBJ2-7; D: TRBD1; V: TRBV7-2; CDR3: CASSPQTGYEQYF; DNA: TGTGCCAGCAGCCCACAGACAGGGTACGAGCAGTACTTC
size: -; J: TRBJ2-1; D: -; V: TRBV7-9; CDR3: CASSFSNIGEQFF; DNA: TGTGCCAGCAGCTTTAGTAACATCGGTGAGCAGTTCTTC
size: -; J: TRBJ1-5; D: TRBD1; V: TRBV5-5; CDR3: CASSVTGEVVNQPQHF; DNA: TGTGCCAGCAGTGTGACAGGGGAGGTGGTCAATCAGCCCCAGCATTTT
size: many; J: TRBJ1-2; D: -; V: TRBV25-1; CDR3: CASSGPGRAYGYTF; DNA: TGTGCCAGCAGTGGCCCAGGGCGCGCCTATGGCTACACCTTC
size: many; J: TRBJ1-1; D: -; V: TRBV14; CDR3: CASSQYAEAFF; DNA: TGTGCCAGCAGCCAATACGCTGAAGCTTTCTTT
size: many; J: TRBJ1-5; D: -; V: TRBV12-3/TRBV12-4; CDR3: CASSRAGSQKPQHF; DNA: TGTGCCAGCAGCCGAGCTGGGTCCCAGAAGCCCCAGCATTTT
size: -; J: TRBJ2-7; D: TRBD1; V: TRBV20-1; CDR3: CSARKDRGKTEQYF; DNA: TGCAGTGCTAGAAAAGACAGGGGGAAAACCGAGCAGTACTTC
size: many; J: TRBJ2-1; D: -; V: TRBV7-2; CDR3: CASSPIRYRGNEQFF; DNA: TGTGCCAGCAGCCCAATTAGGTACCGCGGTAATGAGCAGTTCTTC
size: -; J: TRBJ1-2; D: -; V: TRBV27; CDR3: CASSDLGGPYGYTF; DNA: TGTGCCAGCAGTGATCTCGGCGGTCCCTATGGCTACACCTTC
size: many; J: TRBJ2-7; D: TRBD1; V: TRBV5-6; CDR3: CASSWAGGSYEQYF; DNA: TGTGCCAGCAGCTGGGCAGGGGGCTCCTACGAGCAGTACTTC
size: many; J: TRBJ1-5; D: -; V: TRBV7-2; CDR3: CASSLRIRHQPQHF; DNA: TGTGCCAGCAGCTTAAGAATCAGGCATCAGCCCCAGCATTTT
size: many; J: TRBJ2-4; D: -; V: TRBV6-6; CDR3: CASSRPDLIQYF; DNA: TGTGCCAGCAGCCGTCCGGACCTTATTCAGTACTTC
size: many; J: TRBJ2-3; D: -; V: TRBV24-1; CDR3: CATSDFSTGTDTQYF; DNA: TGTGCCACCAGTGATTTCTCGACCGGCACAGATACGCAGTATTTT
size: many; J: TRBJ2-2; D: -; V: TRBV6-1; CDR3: CASSTGRPDTGELFF; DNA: TGTGCCAGCAGTACCGGACGGCCGGACACCGGGGAGCTGTTTTTT
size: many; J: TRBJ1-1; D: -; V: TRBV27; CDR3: CASSLLTGGFTEAFF; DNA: TGTGCCAGCAGTTTACTGACGGGGGGATTCACTGAAGCTTTCTTT
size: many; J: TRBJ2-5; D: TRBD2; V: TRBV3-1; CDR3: CASSRLAGDGQTQYF; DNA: TGTGCCAGCAGCCGCCTAGCGGGGGACGGACAGACCCAGTACTTC
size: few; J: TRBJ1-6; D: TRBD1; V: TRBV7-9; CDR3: CASSSGTGPSTLHF; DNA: TGTGCCAGCAGCTCCGGGACAGGGCCCTCGACCCTCCACTTT
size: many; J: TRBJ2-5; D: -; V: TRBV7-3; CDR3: CASSKNLAGSQETQYF; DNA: TGTGCCAGCAGCAAAAACTTGGCGGGGAGCCAAGAGACCCAGTACTTC
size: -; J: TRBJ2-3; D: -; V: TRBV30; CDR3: CAWSWRGTDTQYF; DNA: TGTGCCTGGAGTTGGCGCGGCACAGATACGCAGTATTTT
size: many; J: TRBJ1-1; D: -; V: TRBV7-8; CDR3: CASGLSGRNTEAFF; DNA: TGTGCCAGCGGCTTATCGGGGCGGAACACTGAAGCTTTCTTT
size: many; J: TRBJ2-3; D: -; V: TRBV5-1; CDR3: CASSFKDTQYF; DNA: TGCGCCAGCAGCTTTAAAGATACGCAGTATTTT
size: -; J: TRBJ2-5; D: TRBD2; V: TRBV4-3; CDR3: CASSQRGLAAETQYF; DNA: TGCGCCAGCAGCCAGAGGGGACTAGCTGCGGAGACCCAGTACTTC
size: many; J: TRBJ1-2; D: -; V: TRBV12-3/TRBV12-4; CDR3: CASRVRTGYGYTF; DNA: TGTGCCAGCAGAGTACGGACGGGTTATGGCTACACCTTC
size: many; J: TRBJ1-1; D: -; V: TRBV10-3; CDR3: CATLKAGVNTEAFF; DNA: TGTGCCACCCTTAAAGCGGGTGTGAACACTGAAGCTTTCTTT
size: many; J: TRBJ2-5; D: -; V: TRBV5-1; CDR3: CASSLDFGLEETQYF; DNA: TGCGCCAGCAGCTTGGACTTTGGACTTGAAGAGACCCAGTACTTC
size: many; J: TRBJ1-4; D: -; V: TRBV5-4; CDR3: CASSLKGPNEKLFF; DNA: TGTGCCAGCAGCTTGAAGGGACCCAATGAAAAACTGTTTTTT
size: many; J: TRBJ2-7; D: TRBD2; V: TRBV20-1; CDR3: CSARAGGGKYEQYF; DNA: TGCAGTGCTAGAGCCGGGGGGGGAAAATACGAGCAGTACTTC
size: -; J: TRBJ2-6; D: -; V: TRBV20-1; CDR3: CSAETSSSGANVLTF; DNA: TGCAGTGCCGAGACATCCAGCTCTGGGGCCAACGTCCTGACTTTC
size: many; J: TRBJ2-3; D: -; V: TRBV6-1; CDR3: CASSETRRSDTQYF; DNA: TGTGCCAGCAGTGAAACCAGAAGGTCAGATACGCAGTATTTT
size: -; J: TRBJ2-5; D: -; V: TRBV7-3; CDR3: CASSSGSLGETQYF; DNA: TGTGCCAGCAGTTCAGGGTCTTTAGGCGAGACCCAGTACTTC
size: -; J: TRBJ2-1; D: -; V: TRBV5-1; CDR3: CASSLRIIRIDWNEQFF; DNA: TGCGCCAGCAGCTTGAGGATTATACGGATCGATTGGAATGAGCAGTTCTTC
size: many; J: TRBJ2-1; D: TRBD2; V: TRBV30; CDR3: CAWRDHPRTSGGDNEQFF; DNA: TGTGCCTGGAGGGACCACCCCAGGACTAGCGGGGGGGACAATGAGCAGTTCTTC
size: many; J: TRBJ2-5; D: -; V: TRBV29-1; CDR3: CSGLGDQETQYF; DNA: TGCAGCGGACTAGGAGATCAAGAGACCCAGTACTTC